This TCR beta chain is from a study of human T cells and chemical hapten exposure. Time point reported: patch test 1, 2 weeks after DPC sensitization. Noted treatment: therapeutic diphenylcyclopropenone sensitization with weekly scalp DPC. One entry per CDR3 protein, called by TCRdb with MiXCR from the RACE reads. The sample yields about 380,000 distinct CDR3 sequences, more than 4.5% seen once. The ends were cut back, 0 bases at V and 7 bases at J, with 7 bases in the middle. CDR1 and CDR2 (germline): LGHDT, YNNKEL (reference sequence). The CDR3 covers 14 residues. This clonotype appeared many times. The source of this sequence is a woman in her forties or fifties with alopecia areata. Some clones in this sample may be carry-over from other donors' samples. The chain has TRBV3-1 and TRBJ1-6; D gene uncertain. The starting material was whole blood, obtained in connection with sensitization to the hapten diphenylcyclopropenone (DPC). The CDR3 nucleotides read TGTGCCAGCAGCCAAGATCTGGGAAATTCACCCCTCCACTTT. This codes for CASSQDLGNSPLHF.